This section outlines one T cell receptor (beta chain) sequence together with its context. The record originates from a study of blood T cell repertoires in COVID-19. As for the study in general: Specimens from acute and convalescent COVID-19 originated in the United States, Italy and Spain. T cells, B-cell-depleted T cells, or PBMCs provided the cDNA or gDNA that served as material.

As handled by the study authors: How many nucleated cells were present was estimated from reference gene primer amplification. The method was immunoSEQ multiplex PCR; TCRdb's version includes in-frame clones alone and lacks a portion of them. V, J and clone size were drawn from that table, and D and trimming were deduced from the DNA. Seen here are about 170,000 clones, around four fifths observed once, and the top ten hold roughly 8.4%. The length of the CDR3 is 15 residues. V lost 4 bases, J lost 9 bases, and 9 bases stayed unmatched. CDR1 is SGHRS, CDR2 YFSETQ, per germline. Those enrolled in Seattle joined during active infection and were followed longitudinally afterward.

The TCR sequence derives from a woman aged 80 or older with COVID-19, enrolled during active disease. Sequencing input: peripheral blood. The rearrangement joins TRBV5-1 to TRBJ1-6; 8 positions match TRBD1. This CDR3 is CASSPATGVSSPLHF. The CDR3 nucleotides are TGCGCCAGCAGCCCGGCGACAGGGGTTAGTTCACCCCTCCACTTT.